This TCR beta chain was identified in a study of cytomegalovirus exposure and HLA in healthy donors. General study results and limits: Most TCR sequences showed up rarely, but some public TCRs showed up in many donors.

The study ran its PCR with 60 Vbeta and 13 Jbeta primers. Using immunoSEQ multiplex PCR, the repertoire was profiled, and TCRdb retains in-frame clones only, with some absent. The repertoire has fewer than 100,000 clones, nearly 80% of them found once; the top ten carry over 3%. Comments on this clone: Its specificity is unknown.

J was trimmed by 7 bases and V by 2 bases; bases with no gene match: 9. The CDR3 loop spans 15 amino acids. The germline V gene encodes CDR1 SEHNR and CDR2 FQNEAQ (reference sequence). This chain connects TRBV7-9 to TRBJ1-1, with 8 bases matching TRBD1. Sequencing was performed on PBMCs. This receptor was taken from a woman aged 40 to 49 in good health and CMV-seronegative. CDR3 residues: CASSLLQGVGSEAFF. CDR3 nucleotide sequence: TGTGCCAGCAGCTTATTACAGGGGGTCGGTAGTGAAGCTTTCTTT.